The 6 T cell receptor beta chains reported below all come from one sample, sequenced in a study of monozygotic twins with inflammatory bowel disease. Reanalyzing the 5' RACE reads, TCRdb keeps one entry per CDR3 protein, without DNA. The repertoire shows around 140,000 distinct CDR3 sequences; the top ten hold 0.95% to 1.5%. The sequenced sample was blood. The receptor source for this set is a human donor with ulcerative colitis or Crohn's disease, or a healthy co-twin of an affected twin (not recorded which).

This chain connects TRBV5-1 to TRBJ2-1; TCRdb gives TRBD2 as the D gene, but with no DNA this cannot be confirmed. The CDR3 consists of 17 residues. Germline loops: CDR1 SGHRS, CDR2 YFSETQ. CDR3 region: CASSLSPGTISYNEQFF. The full variable domain, rest sourced from reference TRBV5-1 and TRBJ2-1, is KAGVTQTPRYLIKTRGQQVTLSCSPISGHRSVSWYQQTPGQGLQFLFEYFSETQRNKGNFPGRFSGRQFSNSRSEMNVSTLELGDSALYLCASSLSPGTISYNEQFFGPGTRLTVL.

The V call is TRBV20-1, the J call TRBJ2-7. The length of the CDR3 is 15 residues. Germline loops: CDR1 DFQATT, CDR2 SNEGSKA (reference sequence). CDR3 amino acids: CSARASLAATLEQYF.

The chain joins TRBV2 to TRBJ1-4; no DNA is available, so the TRBD1 call from TCRdb remains unchecked. Per germline, CDR1 SNHLY and CDR2 FYNNEI. The CDR3 loop spans 14 amino acids. CDR3 sequence reads: CASSEIRVGEKLFF.

This chain connects TRBV12-3 or TRBV12-4 to TRBJ1-1. The CDR3 sequence is 13 residues long. CDR3 in amino acids: CASSGGLNTEAFF.

The chain is built from TRBV5-1 and TRBJ2-1; TCRdb calls TRBD2, which cannot be checked without DNA. The CDR3 runs to 15 residues. Germline CDR1 reads SGHRS; CDR2 reads YFSETQ. CDR3 region: CASKTVEALYNEQFF. Variable domain in full (rest from reference TRBV5-1 and TRBJ2-1): KAGVTQTPRYLIKTRGQQVTLSCSPISGHRSVSWYQQTPGQGLQFLFEYFSETQRNKGNFPGRFSGRQFSNSRSEMNVSTLELGDSALYLCASKTVEALYNEQFFGPGTRLTVL.

V gene TRBV7-8 combines with J gene TRBJ1-1; TCRdb names TRBD1, which stays unverified in the absence of DNA. The CDR3 length is 14 residues. In germline, CDR1 is SGHVS, CDR2 FQNEAQ. The CDR3 spells CASSLGGAGEQAFF.